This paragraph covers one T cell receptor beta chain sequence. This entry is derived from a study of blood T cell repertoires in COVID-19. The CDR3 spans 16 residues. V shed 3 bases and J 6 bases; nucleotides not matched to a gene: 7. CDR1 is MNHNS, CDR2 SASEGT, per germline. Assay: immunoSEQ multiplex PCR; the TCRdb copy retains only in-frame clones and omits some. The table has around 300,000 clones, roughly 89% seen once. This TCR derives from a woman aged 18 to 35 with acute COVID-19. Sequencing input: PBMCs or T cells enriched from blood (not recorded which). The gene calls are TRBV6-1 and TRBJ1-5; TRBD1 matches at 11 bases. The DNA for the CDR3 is TGTGCCAGCAGTGATCAGGACGGACAGGGGGCTCAGCCCCAGCATTTT. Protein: CASSDQDGQGAQPQHF.